This T cell receptor beta chain came from a study of OX40 agonist ivuxolimab in advanced cancers. Germline V gene data show CDR1 as SGHRS and CDR2 as YFSETQ. Trimming cost V 7 bases and J 4 bases; bases outside gene matches: 7. The CDR3 is 13 residues long. The assay was immunoSEQ multiplex PCR, and TCRdb's table has in-frame clones only and misses some. The sample lists 63,000 or so clones, approximately 81% occurring once. The clonotype originates from an adult with an advanced solid tumor such as melanoma, head and neck, liver or kidney cancer. This sequence joins TRBV5-1 and TRBJ1-1, with 7 bases identical to TRBD1. The specimen was CD4+ or CD8+ T cells sorted from blood, collected in a trial of the OX40 agonist ivuxolimab. CDR3 in DNA: TGCGCCAGCCGACAGGGAGGAAGCACTGAAGCTTTCTTT. Amino acid sequence: CASRQGGSTEAFF.